Below are 21 T cell receptor beta chains sequenced from a single sample in a study of OX40 agonist ivuxolimab in advanced cancers. Here immunoSEQ multiplex PCR was the method, and the copy in TCRdb shows in-frame clones only, minus some. The table has under 85,000 clones, around 94% seen once. The sequenced sample was CD4+ or CD8+ T cells sorted from blood, obtained in a trial of the OX40 agonist ivuxolimab. These receptor sequences come from an adult with an advanced solid tumor such as melanoma, head and neck, liver or kidney cancer.

This chain links TRBV4-2 with TRBJ1-5; tentative D call: TRBD1 (6 bases). This CDR3 spans 16 amino acids. The V end was cut by 0 bases, the J end by 5 bases, with 14 bases between. The V gene's germline CDR1 is LGHNA and CDR2 YNFKEQ. CDR3 nucleotide sequence: TGTGCCAGCAGCCAAGATAGGGGACACCCCTATCAGCCCCAGCATTTT. Amino acids: CASSQDRGHPYQPQHF.

The rearrangement uses TRBV28 and TRBJ2-1, with D possibly matching TRBD2 (7 bases). Trimming removed 6 bases at V and 0 bases at J, with 15 bases between. Germline V gene sequence: CDR1 MDHEN, CDR2 SYDVKM. The CDR3 is 16 residues long. The CDR3 DNA sequence: TGTGCCAGCAGCTGGGGGGGCGGGAGCTCCTACAATGAGCAGTTCTTC. Translated: CASSWGGGSSYNEQFF. The full variable domain, completed using reference TRBV28 and TRBJ2-1, is DVKVTQSSRYLVKRTGEKVFLECVQDMDHENMFWYRQDPGLGLRLIYFSYDVKMKEKGDIPEGYSVSREKKERFSLILESASTNQTSMYLCASSWGGGSSYNEQFFGPGTRLTVL.

This clone came up once. This sequence joins TRBV2 and TRBJ2-3, with D perhaps TRBD1 (6 bases). V was cut by 6 bases and J by 1 base, with 17 bases left in between. The CDR3 extends over 16 amino acids. CDR1 SNHLY and CDR2 FYNNEI come from the germline V gene. CDR3 sequence (DNA): TGTGCCAGCAGCCGATCCAGGGGTGGCGGCACAGATACGCAGTATTTT. Translating gives CASSRSRGGGTDTQYF.

This chain joins TRBV28 and TRBJ2-7; 9 nucleotides match TRBD2. This CDR3 comprises 15 residues. The V gene end was trimmed by 7 bases and the J gene end by 2 bases; junction bases not matched to a gene: 9. Germline-derived CDR1 and CDR2 are MDHEN and SYDVKM. CDR3 amino acids: CASTRTTSGTYEQYF. The CDR3 DNA reads TGTGCCAGCACCAGAACGACTAGCGGAACCTACGAGCAGTACTTC. Full variable domain (rest looked up from reference TRBV28 and TRBJ2-7): DVKVTQSSRYLVKRTGEKVFLECVQDMDHENMFWYRQDPGLGLRLIYFSYDVKMKEKGDIPEGYSVSREKKERFSLILESASTNQTSMYLCASTRTTSGTYEQYFGPGTRLTVT.

This chain links TRBV7-6 with TRBJ2-7; 12 bases fit TRBD1. The CDR3 totals 16 residues. V shed 1 base, J shed 6 bases, and the junction held 7 bases outside the gene matches. CDR1 and CDR2 (germline): SGHVS, FNYEAQ. The CDR3 sequence: CASSLEPGQGAGEQYF. The CDR3 DNA reads as TGTGCCAGCAGCTTAGAACCGGGACAGGGGGCTGGCGAGCAGTACTTC.

The rearrangement links TRBV13 to TRBJ2-7, with 9 bases aligning to TRBD1. The CDR3 loop spans 14 amino acids. V was pared by 3 bases and J by 6 bases, with 6 bases of the junction left unmatched. Germline V gene lookup returns CDR1 PRHDT and CDR2 FYEKMQ (reference sequence). The CDR3 spells CASSLKDRGSEQYF. Here the CDR3 DNA reads TGTGCCAGCAGCTTGAAGGACAGGGGAAGCGAGCAGTACTTC.

This clone showed up just once. The rearrangement links TRBV27 to TRBJ2-1; D call uncertain. The CDR3 has 12 amino acids. Trimming removed 5 bases at V and 6 bases at J, with 8 bases between. CDR1 is MNHEY and CDR2 is SMNVEV in the germline V gene (reference sequence). DNA of the CDR3: TGTGCCAGCAGTGGTTTGGGCAATGAGCAGTTCTTC. Residues: CASSGLGNEQFF.

V and J are TRBV6-4 and TRBJ2-7; D gene ambiguous. Looked up from germline, CDR1 is MRHNA and CDR2 is SNTAGT. CDR3 size: 14 residues. V was pared by 3 bases and J by 4 bases, with 13 bases between. CDR3 sequence: CASSEYGNGYEQYF. DNA for the CDR3: TGTGCCAGCAGTGAATACGGCAACGGGTACGAGCAGTACTTC.

The genes are TRBV4-1 and TRBJ2-7; D is perhaps TRBD2 (7 bases). Germline assignment: CDR1 MGHRA and CDR2 YSYEKL. The CDR3 contains 14 residues. Trimming took off 0 bases at V and 5 bases at J, with 11 bases between the two ends. Here the CDR3 DNA reads TGCGCCAGCAGCCAAGATAGGGGGGGCGACGAGCAGTACTTC. Amino acids: CASSQDRGGDEQYF.

The V gene is TRBV11-3, the J gene TRBJ1-2, with D possibly matching TRBD1 (6 bases). Germline CDR1 and CDR2: SGHNT and YENEEA. The germline V and J ends were trimmed by 3 bases and 8 bases, with 13 bases remaining between them. The CDR3 spans 13 residues. CDR3 sequence (DNA): TGTGCCAGCAGCTTCAGGACAGCCCGGGGCTACACCTTC. This gives the protein CASSFRTARGYTF.

The chain's CDR3 is CASSRTGSYEKLFF. DNA for the CDR3: TGTGCCAGCAGCAGAACAGGGTCATATGAAAAACTGTTTTTT. The chain joins TRBV21-1 to TRBJ1-4; TRBD1 is the table's D call and was not checked against the DNA. TRBV21-1 is flagged as a pseudogene. CDR3 length equals 14 residues.

The rearrangement links TRBV27 to TRBJ2-7, with D possibly matching TRBD1 (5 bases). The CDR3 has 13 residues. Germline V gives CDR1 MNHEY, CDR2 SMNVEV (reference sequence). V was pared by 4 bases and J by 7 bases, with 14 bases between. The CDR3 is CASSWPSGHEQYF. DNA for the CDR3: TGTGCCAGCAGTTGGCCCTCAGGACATGAGCAGTACTTC.

The J gene is TRBJ2-1, the V gene TRBV20-1; no reliable D call. Trimming took 3 bases from V and 5 from J, leaving 5 bases between them. The CDR3 has 11 residues. Germline lookup yields CDR1 DFQATT and CDR2 SNEGSKA (reference sequence). In DNA form, the CDR3 reads TGCAGTGCTAGTATCCACAATGAGCAGTTCTTC. It specifies CSASIHNEQFF.

The chain links TRBV2 to TRBJ1-2; TRBD1 is a possible D gene (5 bases). Per germline, CDR1 SNHLY and CDR2 FYNNEI. Trimming pared 6 bases from V and 4 bases from J, leaving 9 bases between. The CDR3 spans 12 residues. The CDR3: CASRGLSYGYTF. CDR3 coding DNA: TGTGCCAGCAGGGGGCTCAGCTATGGCTACACCTTC.

The chain is built from TRBV4-2 and TRBJ2-3; 8 bases are shared with TRBD1. V trimming: 0 bases; J trimming: 9 bases; junction bases outside the gene matches: 11. The germline V gene has CDR1 LGHNA and CDR2 YNFKEQ. The CDR3 runs to 16 residues. The CDR3: CASSQDLLGQAPTQYF. The CDR3 DNA reads as TGTGCCAGCAGCCAAGATTTATTGGGACAGGCACCAACGCAGTATTTT.

This chain uses TRBV7-8 with TRBJ1-6; no definite D call. Trimming took 1 base from V and 0 from J, leaving 16 bases between them. This CDR3 is built from 19 residues. Germline loops: CDR1 SGHVS, CDR2 FQNEAQ. This CDR3 is CASSLDYDERSSYNSPLHF. CDR3 sequence (DNA): TGTGCCAGCAGCTTAGATTACGACGAGCGAAGCTCCTATAATTCACCCCTCCACTTT.

Remarks on this clone: Germline and junction disagree at one end, which may indicate a read error. V is TRBV12-5 and J is TRBJ1-2; a possible D gene is TRBD1 (6 bases). Per the germline V gene, CDR1 is LGHNT and CDR2 is FRNRAP. This CDR3 has 12 residues. The CDR3 nucleotides are TGTGCTAGTGAGCCCCGGGGGGCAGGCCTCCGCTTC. Protein sequence: CASEPRGAGLRF.

The gene calls are TRBV9 and TRBJ1-6, with a possible D match to TRBD1 (5 bases). Trimming left V 1 base short and J 9 bases short, with 14 bases between. The V gene's germline CDR1 is SGDLS and CDR2 YYNGEE. The CDR3 is 15 amino acids. CDR3 sequence: CASSVKAGLISPLHF. The DNA of the CDR3 is TGTGCCAGCAGCGTAAAGGCAGGGCTGATTTCACCCCTCCACTTT. The full variable domain, in which reference TRBV9 and TRBJ1-6 provide the parts outside the CDR3, is DSGVTQTPKHLITATGQRVTLRCSPRSGDLSVYWYQQSLDQGLQFLIQYYNGEERAKGNILERFSAQQFPDLHSELNLSSLELGDSALYFCASSVKAGLISPLHFGNGTRLTVT.

This clone was found once. The chain employs TRBV19 and TRBJ1-1; a weak D match, TRBD1 (6 bases). This CDR3 has 16 residues. Trimming cost V 5 bases and J 0 bases, with 16 bases left between them. Germline loops: CDR1 LNHDA, CDR2 SQIVND (reference sequence). The CDR3 DNA follows: TGTGCCAGTAGTCCCCGCCCGGACAGAATGAACACTGAAGCTTTCTTT. This translates into CASSPRPDRMNTEAFF.

The DNA for the CDR3 is TGCGCCAGCAGCTTGGGGCGGGGGTCGTCAGATACGCAGTATTTT. It yields the protein CASSLGRGSSDTQYF. This chain links TRBV5-1 with TRBJ2-3; 7 bases agree with TRBD2. Germline CDR1 and CDR2: SGHRS and YFSETQ. The CDR3 runs to 15 residues. After removal of 0 bases from V and 4 bases from J, the junction contained 5 bases not matched to a gene.

This sequence joins TRBV27 and TRBJ1-4; 7 nucleotides match TRBD1. Germline V gene data show CDR1 as MNHEY and CDR2 as SMNVEV (reference sequence). Trimming removed 2 bases from V and 8 bases from J; junction bases left unmatched: 5. The CDR3 has 14 amino acids. The CDR3 nucleotides are TGTGCCAGCAGTTTACCTAGACAGGGCGAAAAACTGTTTTTT. It translates to CASSLPRQGEKLFF.